One sample yielded the 25 T cell receptor beta chains listed below, sequenced in a study of blood T cells in healthy people across ages. A J-beta primer mix and a sample-barcoded 5' primer were used in a second PCR of roughly 6 to 12 cycles. TCRdb reprocessed the 5' RACE reads with MiXCR, giving one entry per CDR3 protein. Among about 930,000 distinct CDR3 sequences listed, approximately 32% were seen once. These sequences were also reported in another study, on T cells of mothers and their children.

Sequenced material: blood. These receptors came from a woman in her thirties or forties in good health.

This clonotype has just a few counts. This chain joins TRBV7-9 and TRBJ2-7; D possibly uses TRBD1 or TRBD2 (5 bases each). The CDR3 is made up of 15 amino acids. The germline V gene has CDR1 SEHNR and CDR2 FQNEAQ (reference sequence). V shed 7 bases and J shed 1 base, with 17 bases lying between them. This chain's CDR3 is CASTMETGGSYEQYF. DNA of the CDR3: TGTGCCAGCACCATGGAAACAGGAGGATCCTACGAGCAGTACTTC.

The chain links TRBV7-8 to TRBJ2-5, with TRBD2 identical over 8 bases. The CDR3 totals 17 residues. The junction had 11 bases not matched to a gene; V was cut back by 5 bases and J by 0 bases. Looked up from germline, CDR1 is SGHVS and CDR2 is FQNEAQ. In DNA, the CDR3 is TGTGCCAGCAGCAAACAAAGACTAGCGCCGTACCAAGAGACCCAGTACTTC. Protein sequence: CASSKQRLAPYQETQYF.

The chain uses TRBV28 and TRBJ1-4; 9 nucleotides align to TRBD1. CDR3 size: 14 residues. CDR1 and CDR2 (germline): MDHEN, SYDVKM. The V gene end was trimmed by 6 bases and the J gene end by 8 bases; junction bases not matched to a gene: 7. CDR3: CASSTGGATEKLFF. CDR3 nucleotide sequence: TGTGCCAGCAGCACAGGGGGCGCGACGGAAAAACTGTTTTTT. Looking up the rest from reference TRBV28 and TRBJ1-4 gives the full variable domain: DVKVTQSSRYLVKRTGEKVFLECVQDMDHENMFWYRQDPGLGLRLIYFSYDVKMKEKGDIPEGYSVSREKKERFSLILESASTNQTSMYLCASSTGGATEKLFFGSGTQLSVL.

A remark on this clonotype: A read error may be the cause here, since a much bigger clone is one base away. CDR3 bases: TGTGCCAGCAGTTCCCGGACAGAGATCCAGGAGACCCAGTACTTC. Protein sequence: CASSSRTEIQETQYF. The chain links TRBV28 to TRBJ2-5; tentatively, D is TRBD1 (6 bases). The CDR3 length is 15 residues. Germline V gives CDR1 MDHEN, CDR2 SYDVKM. The V and J ends lost 4 bases and 5 bases respectively, with 17 bases between them.

This sequence joins TRBV4-1 and TRBJ1-3; D call uncertain. The CDR3 loop spans 16 amino acids. With 1 base removed from V and 0 bases from J, the gap between germline ends came to 10 bases. CDR1 and CDR2 from the germline V gene are MGHRA and YSYEKL. Written as DNA, the CDR3 is TGCGCCAGCAGCCAAGTCGGCCCCCACTCTGGAAACACCATATATTTT. This codes for CASSQVGPHSGNTIYF.

The chain recombines TRBV24-1 with TRBJ2-7; D call uncertain. The CDR3 runs to 13 residues. Per germline, CDR1 KGHDR and CDR2 SFDVKD. V was trimmed by 2 bases and J by 1 base, leaving 5 bases between them. The chain's CDR3 is CATSDSSSYEQYF. CDR3 coding DNA: TGTGCCACCAGTGATTCCAGTTCCTACGAGCAGTACTTC.

This chain uses TRBV12-3 or TRBV12-4 with TRBJ2-1; D is possibly TRBD1 (5 bases). This CDR3 contains 15 residues. V was cut by 6 bases and J by 0 bases, with 12 bases left in between. Here the CDR3 reads CASRPRQSSYNEQFF. In nucleotides, the CDR3 is TGTGCCAGCAGACCCCGACAGAGCTCCTACAATGAGCAGTTCTTC.

This clonotype was observed at least ten times. Its ends do not fully match the called genes, so a read error is possible. The gene calls are TRBV15 and TRBJ2-1; the match to TRBD2 covers 8 bases. The CDR3 contains 17 residues. Germline values: CDR1 LNHNV, CDR2 YYDKDF (reference sequence). For the CDR3, the DNA is TGTGCCACCAGCAGCCGGGGTGTACGGGGGGGCTACGATGAGCAGTTCTTC. Translation gives CATSSRGVRGGYDEQFF.

The table lists this clonotype with a few counts. At one of its ends the junction is not consistent with the germline gene, which may arise from a read error. This rearrangement joins TRBV3-1 to TRBJ2-1; tentative D call: TRBD2 (6 bases). This CDR3 has 15 amino acids. Germline assignment: CDR1 LGHDT and CDR2 YNNKEL (reference sequence). The CDR3, as DNA: TGTGCCAGCAGCCAAGTGTGGGACTCCTCCAATGAGCAGTTCTTC. It yields the protein CASSQVWDSSNEQFF.

This clonotype was counted many times. This sequence joins TRBV9 and TRBJ2-7; TRBD1 matches at 8 bases. The V and J ends lost 5 bases and 3 bases, in that order; junction bases with no gene match: 7. Per germline, CDR1 SGDLS and CDR2 YYNGEE. The CDR3 length is 14 residues. CDR3 sequence: CASSRTGTNYEQYF. The CDR3 DNA reads as TGTGCCAGCAGTAGGACAGGGACGAACTACGAGCAGTACTTC.

The chain employs TRBV20-1 and TRBJ1-2; D unresolved. There are 13 residues in the CDR3. Trimming removed 5 bases from V and 4 bases from J, with 14 bases in between. CDR1 and CDR2 from the germline V gene are DFQATT and SNEGSKA (reference sequence). The CDR3 loop is CSARRNGSYGYTF. The CDR3 DNA sequence: TGCAGTGCTCGGCGGAACGGAAGCTATGGCTACACCTTC.

This clonotype has a handful of counts. The CDR3 DNA follows: TGTGCCAGCATTGGTGGCAGGGTACAATTAGTGGGTGGCTACACCTTC. Residues: CASIGGRVQLVGGYTF. V gene TRBV28 combines with J gene TRBJ1-2; D may be TRBD1 (5 bases). The CDR3 length is 16 residues. Trimming shortened V by 7 bases and J by 7 bases, and 25 bases separated the two germline ends. Germline V lookup: CDR1 MDHEN, CDR2 SYDVKM.

This clonotype has only a few counts. V is TRBV5-1 and J is TRBJ2-1, with 11 bases identical to TRBD2. The CDR3 runs 15 residues. Germline CDR1 reads SGHRS; CDR2 reads YFSETQ. J lost 6 bases, V lost 4 bases, and 6 bases had no gene match. In DNA form, the CDR3 reads TGCGCCAGCAGCCAGGCTAGCGGGGGGCGCAATGAGCAGTTCTTC. Translation: CASSQASGGRNEQFF.

This clonotype was counted many times. V and J are TRBV5-1 and TRBJ2-1; 7 bases fit TRBD2. The CDR3 sequence is 16 residues long. Germline CDR1 SGHRS, CDR2 YFSETQ. V lost 0 bases, J lost 2 bases, and 5 bases stayed unmatched. This chain's CDR3 is CASSLGREATYNEQFF. Here the CDR3 DNA reads TGCGCCAGCAGCTTGGGTCGGGAGGCCACCTACAATGAGCAGTTCTTC.

Of note for this clonotype: Since a much larger clone is just one base distant, this may be a read error. The chain couples TRBV7-2 to TRBJ2-7; TRBD2 aligns across 8 bases. This CDR3 has 16 amino acids. Unmatched junction bases numbered 15, after V lost 4 bases and J lost 7 bases. Germline V lookup: CDR1 SGHTA, CDR2 FQGNSA. The CDR3 is CASSSLKLGAGGEQYF. In DNA form, the CDR3 reads TGTGCCAGCAGCTCCTTAAAGCTGGGGGCGGGAGGTGAGCAGTACTTC.

As for this clonotype: A read error is possible here, since a much larger clone lies one base away. V and J are TRBV7-2 and TRBJ1-2; D gene unclear. The CDR3 spans 14 residues. Germline V CDR1 and CDR2: SGHTA, FQGNSA. The CDR3: CASSHGASFYGHTF. Here the CDR3 DNA reads TGTGCCAGCAGCCATGGCGCGTCTTTCTATGGCCACACCTTC.

This clonotype was seen at least ten times. V usage is TRBV10-3 and J usage is TRBJ2-7, with a weak D call TRBD1 (5 bases). From germline, CDR1 is ENHRY and CDR2 SYGVKD. Trimming removed 7 bases from V and 0 bases from J, with 13 bases in between. The CDR3 length is 14 residues. CDR3 sequence (DNA): TGTGCCATCAAAACAGGTGCCAGCTCCTACGAGCAGTACTTC. Translation: CAIKTGASSYEQYF.

This chain links TRBV2 with TRBJ2-1; D not certain. Germline CDR1 and CDR2: SNHLY and FYNNEI. The CDR3 runs to 12 residues. V lost 4 bases and J lost 15, with 16 bases in between. CDR3 bases: TGTGCCAGCAGTGTGTTGAGACTCGCGCGGTTCTTC. It translates to CASSVLRLARFF.

For this clonotype: A much larger clone differs by one base, so this may be a read error. The chain recombines TRBV29-1 with TRBJ2-1; TRBD2 matches at 10 bases. The J call may be wrong; the DNA end is better matched by TRBJ2-7. Germline V CDR1 and CDR2: SQVTM, ANQGSEA. This CDR3 contains 16 residues. The CDR3 sequence: CSVGPLAGASYNEQYF. The CDR3 coding sequence is TGCAGCGTTGGGCCCCTAGCGGGGGCCTCCTACAATGAGCAGTACTTC.

The chain combines TRBV18 with TRBJ1-2; TRBD1 might be the D (5 bases). This CDR3 spans 15 amino acids. Germline values: CDR1 KGHSH, CDR2 LQKENI. V gave up 0 bases and J gave up 5 bases, with 13 bases separating them. The CDR3 DNA sequence: TGTGCCAGCTCACCACCGTCCACAGGAGGTTATGGCTACACCTTC. Protein product: CASSPPSTGGYGYTF.

The V and J genes are TRBV20-1 and TRBJ2-7; possibly TRBD2 for D (5 bases). Germline V CDR1 and CDR2: DFQATT, SNEGSKA (reference sequence). The CDR3 is made up of 16 amino acids. V lost 5 bases and J lost 0, with 20 bases in between. This CDR3 is CSAGPVLGTLSYEQYF. The DNA for the CDR3 is TGCAGTGCTGGGCCCGTACTAGGAACCCTCTCCTACGAGCAGTACTTC.

This clonotype came up a few times. This chain joins TRBV3-1 and TRBJ2-1; 9 nucleotides match TRBD2. V shed 6 bases and J 2 bases; nucleotides not matched to a gene: 5. The CDR3 covers 15 residues. The V gene's germline CDR1 is LGHDT and CDR2 YNNKEL (reference sequence). The CDR3 sequence: CASRGPSGTYNEQFF. The DNA for the CDR3 is TGTGCCAGCAGGGGACCTAGCGGGACCTACAATGAGCAGTTCTTC.

This clonotype came up a few times. The rearrangement uses TRBV5-6 and TRBJ2-7; 10 bases match TRBD1. The germline V gene has CDR1 SGHDT and CDR2 YYEEEE. The CDR3 is 15 residues long. V shed 3 bases and J 7 bases; nucleotides not matched to a gene: 10. The CDR3 DNA reads TGTGCCAGCAGCTCCCGGGACAGGGGCCTTCATGAGCAGTACTTC. This encodes CASSSRDRGLHEQYF.

In this sample, this clonotype turned up once. The chain has TRBV20-1 and TRBJ2-1, with a weak D call TRBD2 (6 bases). The DNA end lines up better with TRBJ2-7; the J call may be wrong. From germline, CDR1 is DFQATT and CDR2 SNEGSKA (reference sequence). The CDR3 is 15 amino acids. This CDR3 reads CSARDAVRGNNEQYF. DNA for the CDR3: TGCAGTGCTAGAGATGCGGTGCGGGGAAACAATGAGCAGTACTTC.

The rearrangement links TRBV11-2 to TRBJ1-1, with a weak D call TRBD1 (5 bases). V dropped 2 bases and J dropped 5 bases, with 12 bases sitting between them. Germline V gene data show CDR1 as SGHAT and CDR2 as FQNNGV. This CDR3 is built from 14 residues. Here the CDR3 reads CASSLSGAKTEAFF. CDR3 in DNA: TGTGCCAGCAGCTTAAGCGGGGCTAAGACTGAAGCTTTCTTT. The full variable domain, completed using reference TRBV11-2 and TRBJ1-1, is EAGVAQSPRYKIIEKRQSVAFWCNPISGHATLYWYQQILGQGPKLLIQFQNNGVVDDSQLPKDRFSAERLKGVDSTLKIQPAKLEDSAVYLCASSLSGAKTEAFFGQGTRLTVV.